Described below is a single T cell receptor (beta chain) sequence and its context. Its antigen is not identified. This entry is derived from a study of T cell responses to AZD1222 COVID-19 vaccine. Study-wide findings and caveats: Clonal diversity was possibly underestimated, and white British individuals and females predominated among donors. Reportedly, nearly half the spike-specific TCRs target unmutated variant regions.

Sequencing was performed with immunoSEQ multiplex PCR; in TCRdb, only in-frame clones are kept and a portion is missing. Found here are 150,000 to 200,000 clones, 85% to 95% of them singletons; the top ten hold roughly 0.9%. With 0 bases removed from V and 4 bases from J, the gap between germline ends came to 7 bases. The CDR3 length is 13 residues. CDR1 KGHSH and CDR2 LQKENI come from the germline V gene. The chain recombines TRBV18 with TRBJ2-7; D uncertain. The input for sequencing was peripheral blood, taken on day 0 of AZD1222 vaccination. The sequence was collected from an adult in good health. The CDR3: CASSPPYVYEQYF. In DNA form, the CDR3 reads TGTGCCAGCTCACCACCTTACGTTTACGAGCAGTACTTC.